The source of this T cell receptor (beta chain) is a study of response to subunit inactivated influenza vaccine. This clonotype has at least ten counts. V lost 6 bases, J lost 2 bases, and 18 bases stayed unmatched. Germline V CDR1 and CDR2: SQVTM, ANQGSEA. This CDR3 is 17 amino acids long. Via MiXCR, TCRdb re-called the RT-PCR reads, giving one row per CDR3 protein. The data show roughly 550,000 distinct CDR3 sequences, under 30% seen once. These data also formed part of another study, on T cells expressing NK-cell markers. As that study records: The authors generated TCR beta cDNA through 5'RACE template switching with UMIs. Among the experiments, several used an anti-gamma-delta TCR antibody to restrict sorting to alpha-beta TCR T cells. In about six donors, dominant CD3+CD56+NKG2C+ clonotypes ranked among the top 10 CD8+ clonotypes. Dominance of the CD3+CD56-NKG2C+ fraction by these clonotypes also held in a few donors. Expanded NKG2C+ T cell clones had unclear HCMV specificity.

The source of this sequence is a man in his fifties or sixties who received an inactivated influenza vaccine. This chain links TRBV29-1 with TRBJ2-7; 8 nucleotides match TRBD1. Sequenced here: CD4+ T cells sorted from PBMCs, sampled approximately 13 days after vaccination. Here the CDR3 DNA reads TGCAGCGTCATGGGAGGCGTAGGGGACAGGTCCGCCTACGAGCAGTACTTC. Residues: CSVMGGVGDRSAYEQYF.